Below are 2 T cell receptor beta chains sequenced from a single sample in a study of cytotoxic CD8 clonotypes in ibrutinib-treated CLL. Assay used: immunoSEQ multiplex PCR; TCRdb lists only in-frame clones, some missing. Of some 130,000 clones in the sample, around 85% were seen once. Sequenced material: PBMCs, taken after 24 months of ibrutinib treatment. The receptor set was obtained from a human donor with chronic lymphocytic leukemia.

As for this clone: The sample holds other DNA sequences that translate to the same CDR3. The chain links TRBV6-6 to TRBJ1-5; D is possibly TRBD1 (6 bases). The V end was cut by 2 bases, the J end by 4 bases, with 12 bases between. Per germline, CDR1 MNHNY and CDR2 SVGAGI (reference sequence). This CDR3 comprises 15 residues. The CDR3 DNA is TGTGCCAGCAGTTACAATCAGGGGCCGAATCAGCCCCAGCATTTT. Encoded protein: CASSYNQGPNQPQHF.

The J gene is TRBJ2-1, the V gene TRBV25-1; 8 bases fit TRBD2. The V segment lost 6 bases and the J segment 3 bases; nucleotides outside the gene matches: 1. Germline CDR1 and CDR2: MGHDK and SYGVNS. The CDR3 spans 13 residues. In nucleotides, the CDR3 is TGTGCCAGCAGACTAGCGGTCTACAATGAGCAGTTCTTC. Its translation is CASRLAVYNEQFF.